The 4 T cell receptor beta chains below come from one sample, sequenced in a study of tumor-infiltrating lymphocytes in primary liver carcinoma. TCR beta cDNA was made from 400 to 500 ng total RNA with a constant-region primer. Nested multiplex PCR, run for three rounds with slightly modified ARM-PCR, yielded TCR beta libraries. Forward primers for TRBV1-TRBV30 and a C-beta reverse primer served the first two PCR rounds, at 10 cycles each. MiXCR was run by TCRdb on the multiplex PCR reads, yielding one entry per CDR3 protein. The repertoire holds approximately 300,000 distinct CDR3 sequences, with 50% to 70% as singletons. It was unsorted whole blood that yielded blood RNA, and germline DNA was also extracted. The sample was peripheral blood. The source is a man aged 35 to 55 with primary liver carcinoma and hepatitis B virus infection.

V gene TRBV19 combines with J gene TRBJ1-1, with D unresolved. The V end lost 3 bases, the J end lost 1 base, and 6 bases lay between the germline ends. CDR1 and CDR2 from the germline V gene are LNHDA and SQIVND (reference sequence). The CDR3 totals 13 residues. CDR3 DNA: TGTGCCAGTAGTATGGTGGAGAACACTGAAGCTTTCTTT. This encodes CASSMVENTEAFF.

The CDR3 sequence is CASSFTTGAPYEQYF. CDR3 in DNA: TGTGCCAGCAGTTTTACAACAGGGGCCCCCTACGAGCAGTACTTC. The chain carries TRBV12-3 or TRBV12-4 and TRBJ2-7, with 7 bases fitting TRBD1. The CDR3 covers 15 residues. J gave up 2 bases and V 3 bases, and 7 bases lay outside the gene matches.

This chain uses TRBV7-3 with TRBJ2-1; TRBD2 agrees at 8 bases. CDR3 size: 14 residues. The V gene's germline CDR1 is SGHTA and CDR2 FQGTGA. V was clipped by 5 bases and J by 6 bases; unmatched bases: 6. In nucleotides, the CDR3 is TGTGCCAGCAGCATAGCGGGGAGGGGCAATGAGCAGTTCTTC. This translates into CASSIAGRGNEQFF.

As for this clonotype: Since a much larger clone is just one base distant, this may be a read error. The chain uses TRBV6-2 or TRBV6-3 and TRBJ2-7; D remains unclear. This CDR3 region has 14 residues. In germline, CDR1 is MNHEY, CDR2 SVGEGT. The V end was cut by 5 bases, the J end by 2 bases, with 13 bases between. The CDR3 coding sequence is TGTGCCAGCAGTAACCCCGATTTGCCCTACGAGCAGTACTTC. Translated: CASSNPDLPYEQYF.